This T cell receptor beta chain derives from a study of blood T cell repertoires in COVID-19. Study details: Some COVID-19 samples were acute and others convalescent; all came from the United States, Italy and Spain. In each case, the material was cDNA or gDNA derived from T cells, B-cell-depleted T cells, or PBMCs.

In this sample, this clone turned up a few times. Authors' methods: How many nucleated cells were present was estimated from reference gene primer amplification. Sequenced by immunoSEQ multiplex PCR; TCRdb stores in-frame clones only, minus some. D and trimming were read from the DNA, whereas the V and J calls and clone size are those reported in that table. This sample has under 250,000 clones, with more than 70% found just once. CDR3 length equals 13 residues. The V gene's germline CDR1 is LNHNV and CDR2 YYDKDF (reference sequence). V was cut by 5 bases and J by 1 base, with 8 bases left in between.

This chain joins TRBV15 and TRBJ1-1; TRBD1 might be the D (6 bases). The sequence was collected from a human donor in a cohort sampled during active COVID-19. The sequencing input was peripheral blood. In DNA form, the CDR3 reads TGTGCCACCAGCCTGGGACAGAACACTGAAGCTTTCTTT. It yields the protein CATSLGQNTEAFF.